This TCR beta chain was sequenced for a study of blood T cell repertoires in COVID-19. About the research overall: Samples taken during acute and convalescent COVID-19 were collected in the United States, Italy and Spain. T cells, B-cell-depleted T cells, or PBMCs supplied cDNA or gDNA.

In the original processing: Amplifying reference gene primers gave estimates of nucleated cell counts. Profiled with immunoSEQ multiplex PCR; TCRdb holds only in-frame clones, not every one. The V and J calls and clone size come from that table; D and trimming were worked out from the DNA. Of about 41,000 clones listed, 85% to 90% were seen once; the top ten hold 4.8%. Input material: peripheral blood. The clonotype was recovered from a human donor in a cohort sampled during active COVID-19.

This CDR3 is CASSPTGLVFEAFF. CDR3 coding DNA: TGTGCCAGTAGCCCGACAGGGTTGGTGTTTGAAGCTTTCTTT. The chain couples TRBV7-8 to TRBJ1-1, with TRBD1 matching 7 bases. The CDR3 is 14 amino acids. Germline trimming cut 9 bases from V and 7 bases from J; bases unmatched to any gene: 14. The germline CDR1 and CDR2 sequences are SGHVS and FQNEAQ.